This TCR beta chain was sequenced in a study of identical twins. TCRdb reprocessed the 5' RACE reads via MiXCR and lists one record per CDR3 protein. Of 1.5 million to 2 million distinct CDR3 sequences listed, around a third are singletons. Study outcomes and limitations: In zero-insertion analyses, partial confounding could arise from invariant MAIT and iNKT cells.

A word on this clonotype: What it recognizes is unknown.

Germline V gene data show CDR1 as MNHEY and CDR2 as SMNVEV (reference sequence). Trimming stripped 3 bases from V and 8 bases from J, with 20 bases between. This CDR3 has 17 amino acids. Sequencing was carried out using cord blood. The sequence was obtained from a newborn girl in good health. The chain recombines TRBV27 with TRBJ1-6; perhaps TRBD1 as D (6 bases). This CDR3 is CASSFAFYGDTHSPLHF. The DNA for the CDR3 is TGTGCCAGCAGTTTCGCGTTTTACGGGGACACACATTCACCCCTCCACTTT.